A single sample is the source of the 14 T cell receptor beta chains below, sequenced in a study of cytomegalovirus exposure and HLA in healthy donors (dated by TCRdb to 2016 to 2017). To prepare the library, the immunoSEQ multiplex PCR assay was applied. For the multiplex PCR, a mixture combining 60 forward primers for TCR Vbeta segments and 13 reverse primers for TCR Jbeta segments was used. Not all clones reach the TCRdb copy of this immuneACCESS table, which keeps in-frame sequences only. Checked studies attribute under half of the gap to unresolved V genes and leave the rest unexplained. The sample data list over 150,000 clones, and about 79% of these were observed just once. The ten biggest clones cover approximately 1.2% of the sample. Sequenced: PBMCs. The receptors were gathered from a girl aged 2-10 years in good health and CMV-seropositive.

The chain links TRBV10-3 to TRBJ1-3, with TRBD1 matching 8 bases. Looked up from germline, CDR1 is ENHRY and CDR2 is SYGVKD. J gave up 3 bases and V 6 bases, and 1 base lay outside the gene matches. This CDR3 region has 13 residues. CDR3 sequence reads: CAIRDRVGNTIYF. The CDR3 DNA reads TGTGCCATCAGGGACAGGGTTGGAAACACCATATATTTT.

By sample fraction, this clone is medium-sized. The CDR3 loop is CASSGTGALYGYTF. CDR3 coding DNA: TGTGCCAGCAGTGGGACAGGGGCTCTCTATGGCTACACCTTC. This chain uses TRBV2 with TRBJ1-2; 9 bases are shared with TRBD1. The ends lost 4 bases at V and 4 bases at J; junction bases unmatched: 4. Germline V gene sequence: CDR1 SNHLY, CDR2 FYNNEI. The CDR3 loop spans 14 amino acids.

This clone was observed a single time. This sequence joins TRBV10-1 and TRBJ1-2; 7 bases are a match to TRBD1. The germline V gene has CDR1 WNHNN and CDR2 SYGVQD (reference sequence). The CDR3 is 13 amino acids. Trimming cost V 6 bases and J 7 bases; bases outside gene matches: 8. CDR3 coding DNA: TGCGCCAGCAGACCTGGACAGGAACTTGGCTACACCTTC. Translating it yields CASRPGQELGYTF.

This clone was counted only a few times. V usage is TRBV30 and J usage is TRBJ1-1; D is possibly TRBD1 (5 bases). Trimming stripped 4 bases from V and 1 base from J, with 13 bases between. The germline V gene has CDR1 GTSNPN and CDR2 SVGIG (reference sequence). The CDR3 is 14 amino acids. The CDR3 sequence: CAWNPGRGNTEAFF. Here the CDR3 DNA reads TGTGCCTGGAATCCCGGAAGGGGGAACACTGAAGCTTTCTTT.

This clone was counted once. The CDR3 region is CASSLEDRRDEQYF. In DNA, the CDR3 is TGCGCCAGCAGCTTGGAGGACAGACGGGACGAGCAGTACTTC. V is TRBV5-1 and J is TRBJ2-7, with a possible D match to TRBD1 (6 bases). Germline CDR1 reads SGHRS; CDR2 reads YFSETQ. Trimming shortened V by 0 bases and J by 5 bases, and 12 bases separated the two germline ends. The CDR3 sequence is 14 residues long.

This rearrangement joins TRBV5-1 to TRBJ2-7, with D possibly TRBD2 on 6 matching bases. The CDR3 is 16 residues long. Trimming took 1 base from V and 4 from J, leaving 18 bases between them. Germline V CDR1 and CDR2: SGHRS, YFSETQ. The chain's CDR3 is CASSLPEGPPGYEQYF. The CDR3 DNA reads TGCGCCAGCAGCTTGCCGGAGGGCCCCCCGGGATACGAGCAGTACTTC.

The rearrangement links TRBV4-1 to TRBJ2-7; TRBD2 is a possible D gene (6 bases). CDR1 and CDR2 (germline): MGHRA, YSYEKL. This CDR3 is 13 amino acids long. V lost 1 base, J lost 5 bases, and 9 bases lay in between. CDR3 sequence reads: CASSQVGGNEQYF. For the CDR3, the DNA is TGCGCCAGCAGCCAAGTAGGCGGGAACGAGCAGTACTTC.

The V and J genes are TRBV14 and TRBJ1-2, with 8 nucleotides matching TRBD1. Germline V gives CDR1 SGHDN, CDR2 FVKESK. The CDR3 sequence is 14 residues long. Trimming took 4 bases from V and 3 from J; bases not matched to a gene: 4. Here the CDR3 reads CASSRGQGDYGYTF. Here the CDR3 DNA reads TGTGCCAGCAGCCGAGGACAGGGCGACTATGGCTACACCTTC.

This clone came up a few times. The CDR3 reads CASSPGTSKDEQYF. For the CDR3, the DNA is TGCGCCAGCAGTCCCGGGACTAGCAAGGACGAGCAGTACTTC. The chain is built from TRBV5-1 and TRBJ2-7; TRBD2 agrees at 9 bases. This CDR3 is built from 14 residues. After removal of 5 bases from V and 5 bases from J, the junction contained 8 bases not matched to a gene. The germline V gene has CDR1 SGHRS and CDR2 YFSETQ.

This chain links TRBV2 with TRBJ2-5, with D uncertain. This CDR3 spans 15 amino acids. CDR1 is SNHLY and CDR2 is FYNNEI in the germline V gene. V was shortened by 1 base and J by 1 base, with 10 bases between the two germline ends. The CDR3 DNA is TGTGCCAGCAGTGAAGAGGCGGAACTCCAAGAGACCCAGTACTTC. This encodes CASSEEAELQETQYF.

This chain uses TRBV5-1 with TRBJ2-7, with TRBD2 matching 9 bases. CDR1 and CDR2 from the germline V gene are SGHRS and YFSETQ. The V gene end was trimmed by 5 bases and the J gene end by 4 bases; junction bases not matched to a gene: 7. The CDR3 consists of 14 residues. The CDR3 protein is CASRTLAGRYEQYF. In DNA form, the CDR3 reads TGCGCCAGCAGAACCCTAGCGGGAAGATACGAGCAGTACTTC.

The V gene is TRBV11-3, the J gene TRBJ2-2, with TRBD2 matching 13 bases. CDR3 length equals 17 residues. J was trimmed by 6 bases and V by 3 bases; bases with no gene match: 7. The germline CDR1 and CDR2 sequences are SGHNT and YENEEA. CDR3 sequence (DNA): TGTGCCAGCAGCTTCGGACTAGCGGGAGCTTTGGCCGGGGAGCTGTTTTTT. It encodes CASSFGLAGALAGELFF.

The chain joins TRBV15 to TRBJ2-1; D is perhaps TRBD2 (5 bases). Germline V gives CDR1 LNHNV, CDR2 YYDKDF (reference sequence). The CDR3 spans 15 residues. V was pared by 6 bases and J by 4 bases, with 16 bases between. This CDR3 reads CATSDARTGYNEQFF. As DNA, the CDR3 is TGTGCCACCAGTGATGCACGCACGGGATACAATGAGCAGTTCTTC.

This clone was recorded once. This chain uses TRBV7-2 with TRBJ2-1; 12 bases are a match to TRBD2. The CDR3 covers 18 residues. Germline loops: CDR1 SGHTA, CDR2 FQGNSA. Trimming cost V 3 bases and J 2 bases; bases outside gene matches: 8. As DNA, the CDR3 is TGTGCCAGCAGCTTCCCGACTAGCGGGGGACAAACCTACAATGAGCAGTTCTTC. Its translation: CASSFPTSGGQTYNEQFF.